This T cell receptor beta chain is drawn from a study of CD8+ T cells in alopecia areata. Study context: The share of scalp area affected provided the severity score for treated patients. Findings of the study overall: Having just one nonresponder leaves the connection between baseline CD8+ expansion and response unresolved. Expanded CD8+ clones among the top 100, as well as scalp clonality, were significantly decreased by tofacitinib.

A word on this clone: The antigen remains undetermined.

Regarding treatment: oral pan-JAK inhibitor, 5-10 mg twice daily. Specimens obtained from alopecia areata patients comprised lesional scalp punch biopsies and peripheral blood. Investigators isolated RNA and reverse transcribed it into cDNA to act as the sequencing template. TCRdb's table, derived via immunoSEQ multiplex PCR, lists solely in-frame clones and lacks some. Of approximately 180,000 clones in the sample, roughly 58% were seen once. The TCR sequence derives from a human donor with alopecia areata. The sample in question was CD4+ T cells sorted from blood, obtained around week 55, from a patient treated with tofacitinib.

Here the CDR3 reads CASSLDWSREDTQYF. CDR3 DNA: TGTGCCAGCAGCTTAGATTGGTCGCGGGAAGATACGCAGTATTTT. The chain has TRBV11-2 and TRBJ2-3; D might be TRBD2 (6 bases). The length of the CDR3 is 15 residues. V was clipped by 0 bases and J by 5 bases, with 12 bases between them. CDR1 and CDR2 (germline): SGHAT, FQNNGV.